This T cell receptor beta chain was sequenced during a study of T cells in Graves' hyperthyroidism and ophthalmopathy (dated by TCRdb to the late 2010s). At the level of the whole study: Peripheral blood was sampled at the time of initial diagnosis, prior to any treatment. A discovery cohort of around 100 patients, 43 with Graves' ophthalmopathy and 55 to 65 with stable Graves' hyperthyroidism, was used to find distinguishing TCR V-J signatures. An independent validation cohort of around 20 hyperthyroidism patients and 17 patients who later progressed to ophthalmopathy tested prospective prediction of ophthalmopathy. The roughly 90 discovery patients were divided at random into training and test sets in a 7:3 ratio. The study also compared thyroid tissue and blood T-cell repertoires from roughly six Graves' hyperthyroidism patients. Following sampling, methimazole starting at 30 mg daily was given to hyperthyroidism patients, and high-dose intravenous methylprednisolone was given to ophthalmopathy patients. According to the paper, TCR Vbeta CDR3 sequencing was carried out on 135 peripheral blood samples, which came from under 50 ophthalmopathy, 70 to 80 hyperthyroidism and roughly 17 progressor patients. The investigation overall reported the following: Sample size was not statistically predetermined, and investigators were not blinded to group allocation. In cross-validation, a model built on a 13 V-J signature told ophthalmopathy apart from stable hyperthyroidism with under 90% sensitivity and around 81% specificity, and in testing the same model reached 80%/75%. During validation, the model predicted progression to ophthalmopathy a median of around six months ahead of onset, with 70.59% sensitivity and 72.22% specificity. Most expanded thyroid clonotypes (frequency above 0.001) were also detected in blood, suggesting blood repertoires may reflect thyroid immune responses.

In regard to this clonotype: Its antigen has not been determined. Base qualities are not provided; no much larger clone lies one nucleotide away.

Ophthalmopathy patients had moderately to severely active disease, with a Clinical Activity Score of 3 or more, a NOSPECS grade of 4 or more, and a disease duration of less than 3 months. Any patient with an uncontrolled infection, another autoimmune disease, pregnancy or lactation was excluded. Diagnoses were established on the basis of clinical symptoms, serum thyroxine and TRAb, thyroid ultrasound, and orbital computed tomography. PBMCs were separated from under 11 ml of fresh peripheral blood using Ficoll-Paque density gradient centrifugation. Trizol reagent was used to extract total RNA, and RNA quality was then checked on an Agilent 2100 Bioanalyzer. The TCR beta CDR3 regions were amplified from the RNA transcripts. The TCR CDR3 was subjected to a first round of RT-PCR using the HTBI primer set and the Qiagen OneStep RT-PCR kit. Libraries were constructed in a second round of multiplex PCR, after which size selection and purification were carried out. Paired-end sequencing of the libraries was performed with 100 bp reads on an Illumina HiSeq2000. The study's processing was this. SOAPnuke was used to process the raw data, throwing out any read that contained adapters or uncalled bases, had a mean Phred below 15, or lacked an exact constant-primer or identifier match. COPE v1.2.5 was used to merge the high-quality paired reads, and each unique nucleotide sequence was defined as a clonotype. Clonotypes were aligned to IMGT TRBV, TRBD and TRBJ reference segments using MiTCR v1.1. The analysis included only V-J combinations with a frequency above 0.0001, which together covered around 99% of the repertoires. The TCS score was defined as the ratio of F50 (clonal expansion) to E x V (chaos), calculated using BLOSUM62-based TCRdist between CDR3 peptides within each V-J. Welch's t-statistics and random forest reduced roughly 530 V-J features to around 14, which were used in a naive Bayes classifier (R e1071). The raw public reads went through TCRdb reprocessing: fastp at Q25, MiXCR clone calling, in-frame beta chains kept. CDR3 protein duplicates are merged, each entry listing the most common genes and DNA. The V and J calls reflect TCRdb's pipeline rather than the authors' work. This sample holds around 600,000 distinct CDR3 sequences; approximately 14% were observed only once. Roughly an eighth of the sample goes to the ten largest clones.

Sequencing was done on a sample of blood. The source is a woman in her fifties or sixties with Graves' ophthalmopathy.

The CDR3 in this case is CSVESVASTDTQYF. The nucleotide sequence is TGCAGCGTTGAAAGCGTCGCTAGCACAGATACGCAGTATTTT. The chain is made from TRBV29-1 and TRBJ2-3; no D gene call is confident. Between the V and J ends, shortened by 2 bases and 0 bases respectively, the junction contains 9 bases. The CDR3 sequence holds 14 residues, the cysteine and phenylalanine included. The sequence is cut down to CDR3 DNA, 42 bases in frame from base 1. CDR1 and CDR2, looked up from the germline V gene, are SQVTM and ANQGSEA.